This TCR beta chain was sequenced in a study of blood T cell repertoires in COVID-19. How the authors handled the data: Reference gene primer amplification yielded estimated nucleated cell counts. Profiling relied on immunoSEQ multiplex PCR, and the TCRdb table lists in-frame clones only, not all of them. The V and J calls and clone size were taken over from that table, and D and trimming were inferred from the DNA. The top ten clones hold 4.8% of a sample with about 220,000 clones, 80% to 90% of them seen once. Everyone who took part was about 18 to 90 years old, and they came from about two dozen US areas. This CDR3 has 16 residues. Germline assignment: CDR1 SEHNR and CDR2 FQNEAQ (reference sequence). With V trimmed by 1 base and J by 3 bases, 5 bases remained unmatched.

What was sequenced was PBMCs or T cells enriched from blood (not recorded which). V and J are TRBV7-9 and TRBJ2-5; 10 nucleotides agree with TRBD1. The TCR originated in a woman in her fifties or sixties who had been exposed to COVID-19. CDR3 sequence reads: CASSLVGGTGEETQYF. CDR3 DNA: TGTGCCAGCAGCTTAGTAGGTGGGACAGGGGAAGAGACCCAGTACTTC.